This T cell receptor (beta chain) is from a study of T cell responses to AZD1222 COVID-19 vaccine. Study findings and constraints: Along spike, vaccine-associated CD4 TCRs were found throughout, with dominance at 160-218 and 743-854. Repertoires were collected only later (after the peak T cell response had occurred). Variant regions that are unmutated are reportedly the target of nearly half of spike-specific TCRs.

This CDR3 comprises 14 residues. The V end lost 6 bases, the J end lost 0 bases, and 11 bases lay between the germline ends. CDR1 and CDR2 (germline): SGHAT, FQNNGV. About this clone: Its antigen is as yet unknown.

The method was immunoSEQ multiplex PCR; TCRdb's version includes in-frame clones alone and lacks a portion of them. The repertoire holds about 100,000 clones, about nine tenths seen once, with more than 1.5% in the top ten. The V gene is TRBV11-2, the J gene TRBJ1-2; D is unresolved. The sample in question was peripheral blood, obtained on day 0 of AZD1222 vaccination. The sequence was collected from an adult in good health. The CDR3 DNA reads TGTGCCAGCAGTTCGGGATCCTCTAACTATGGCTACACCTTC. This translates into CASSSGSSNYGYTF.